The 10 T cell receptor beta chains in this list originate from one sample, sequenced in a study of blood T cell repertoires in COVID-19. The method was immunoSEQ multiplex PCR; TCRdb's version includes in-frame clones alone and lacks a portion of them. The repertoire has some 150,000 clones, roughly 80% of them found once; the top ten carry approximately 8.6%. The material sequenced was peripheral blood. The receptor set was obtained from a man aged 45 to 65 with active or convalescent COVID-19.

This sequence joins TRBV3-1 (or the pseudogene TRBV3-2) and TRBJ1-3; TRBD1 agrees at 9 bases. J lost 2 bases, V lost 6 bases, and 5 bases had no gene match. CDR3 size: 15 residues. Germline lookup yields CDR1 LGHDT and CDR2 YNNKEL (reference sequence). The CDR3 spells CASRGTGGPGNTIYF. The DNA of the CDR3 is TGTGCCAGCAGAGGAACAGGGGGCCCTGGAAACACCATATATTTT.

The chain joins TRBV12-5 to TRBJ2-1, with TRBD2 as a possible D gene (6 bases). The CDR3 extends over 13 amino acids. Germline-derived CDR1 and CDR2 are LGHNT and FRNRAP. Deletions cut 2 bases from V and 7 bases from J, with 9 bases between. CDR3 sequence: CASGLTSLNEQFF. The CDR3 DNA sequence: TGTGCTAGTGGTTTGACTAGCTTAAATGAGCAGTTCTTC.

The chain uses TRBV11-2 and TRBJ1-2, with D possibly matching TRBD1 (6 bases). CDR1 and CDR2 from the germline V gene are SGHAT and FQNNGV. This CDR3 has 16 amino acids. Trimming shortened V by 5 bases and J by 4 bases, and 20 bases separated the two germline ends. The DNA for the CDR3 is TGTGCCAGCAGCGCCCCTTGGGGGGGCCCACGCTATGGCTACACCTTC. It specifies CASSAPWGGPRYGYTF.

The V gene is TRBV18, the J gene TRBJ2-7; 12 bases match TRBD1. Trimming took 3 bases from V and 7 from J; bases not matched to a gene: 4. Germline CDR1 is KGHSH and CDR2 is LQKENI. This CDR3 is built from 14 residues. The CDR3 protein is CASSPGQGAKEQYF. The DNA of the CDR3 is TGTGCCAGCTCACCGGGACAGGGGGCGAAAGAGCAGTACTTC.

The rearrangement uses TRBV27 and TRBJ1-1; 7 bases agree with TRBD1. V shed 5 bases and J 4 bases; nucleotides not matched to a gene: 7. The CDR3 runs 14 residues. Germline V lookup: CDR1 MNHEY, CDR2 SMNVEV (reference sequence). The CDR3 is CASSLRDRRTEAFF. The DNA of the CDR3 is TGTGCCAGCAGTCTCCGGGACAGACGCACTGAAGCTTTCTTT.

The chain uses TRBV27 and TRBJ2-7, with TRBD1 as a possible D gene (5 bases). Trimming removed 1 base from V and 4 bases from J, with 14 bases in between. Germline CDR1 MNHEY, CDR2 SMNVEV (reference sequence). The CDR3 is made up of 15 amino acids. The chain's CDR3 is CASSLYLVYRYEQYF. The CDR3 coding sequence is TGTGCCAGCAGTTTATACCTCGTTTACAGGTACGAGCAGTACTTC.

This chain uses TRBV19 with TRBJ2-5; the D gene is possibly TRBD2 (6 bases). The V end lost 1 base, the J end lost 0 bases, and 6 bases lay between the germline ends. The CDR3 has 14 amino acids. CDR1 and CDR2 from the germline V gene are LNHDA and SQIVND (reference sequence). The CDR3 DNA reads as TGTGCCAGTAGTATAGGCGGGGACCAAGAGACCCAGTACTTC. This encodes CASSIGGDQETQYF.

This clone has just one count. The rearrangement joins TRBV2 to TRBJ2-5; 9 bases line up with TRBD2. CDR1 and CDR2 from the germline V gene are SNHLY and FYNNEI. V shed 6 bases, J shed 2 bases, and the junction held 16 bases outside the gene matches. The CDR3 runs 18 residues. The CDR3 nucleotides read TGTGCCAGCAGCCCAGAGGTGACTAGCGGCACTCGTCAAGAGACCCAGTACTTC. This translates into CASSPEVTSGTRQETQYF. Looking up the rest from reference TRBV2 and TRBJ2-5 gives the full variable domain: EPEVTQTPSHQVTQMGQEVILRCVPISNHLYFYWYRQILGQKVEFLVSFYNNEISEKSEIFDDQFSVERPDGSNFTLKIRSTKLEDSAMYFCASSPEVTSGTRQETQYFGPGTRLLVL.

This clone was detected a few times. The chain combines TRBV11-3 with TRBJ1-1; D might be TRBD1 (6 bases). Germline loops: CDR1 SGHNT, CDR2 YENEEA. This CDR3 is 15 amino acids long. Trimming removed 1 base at V and 1 base at J, with 10 bases between. The CDR3, as DNA: TGTGCCAGCAGCTTAGGGGGGGGGCGGAACACTGAAGCTTTCTTT. Its translation is CASSLGGGRNTEAFF.

The chain links TRBV19 to TRBJ1-1; D uncertain. Germline V gene lookup returns CDR1 LNHDA and CDR2 SQIVND (reference sequence). V was pared by 5 bases and J by 4 bases, with 11 bases between. The length of the CDR3 is 13 residues. The CDR3 reads CASSWFRGTEAFF. The CDR3 nucleotides are TGTGCCAGTAGTTGGTTCCGGGGCACTGAAGCTTTCTTT.